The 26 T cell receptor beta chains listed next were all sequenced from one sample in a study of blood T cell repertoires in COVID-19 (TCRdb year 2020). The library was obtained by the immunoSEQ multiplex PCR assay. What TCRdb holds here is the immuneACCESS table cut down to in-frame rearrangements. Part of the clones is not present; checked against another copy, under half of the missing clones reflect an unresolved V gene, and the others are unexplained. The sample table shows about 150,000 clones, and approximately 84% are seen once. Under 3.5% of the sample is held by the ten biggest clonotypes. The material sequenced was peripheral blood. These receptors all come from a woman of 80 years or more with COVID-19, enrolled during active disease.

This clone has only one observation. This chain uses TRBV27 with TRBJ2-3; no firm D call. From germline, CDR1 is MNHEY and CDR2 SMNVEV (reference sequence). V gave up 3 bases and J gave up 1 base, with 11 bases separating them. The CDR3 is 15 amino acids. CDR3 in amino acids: CASSFGASGTDTQYF. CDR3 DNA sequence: TGTGCCAGCAGTTTCGGAGCGTCGGGCACAGATACGCAGTATTTT.

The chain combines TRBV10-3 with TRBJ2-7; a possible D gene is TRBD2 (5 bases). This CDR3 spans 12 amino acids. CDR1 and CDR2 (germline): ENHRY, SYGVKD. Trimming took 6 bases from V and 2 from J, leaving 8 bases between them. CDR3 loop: CAIRGDAYEQYF. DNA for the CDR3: TGTGCCATCAGGGGAGATGCCTACGAGCAGTACTTC.

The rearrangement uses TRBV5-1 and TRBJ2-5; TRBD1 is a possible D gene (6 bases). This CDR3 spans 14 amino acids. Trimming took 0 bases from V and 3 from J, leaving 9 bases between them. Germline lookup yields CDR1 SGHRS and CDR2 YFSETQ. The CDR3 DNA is TGCGCCAGCAGCTTGGTGGGGGCCGAAGAGACCCAGTACTTC. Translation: CASSLVGAEETQYF.

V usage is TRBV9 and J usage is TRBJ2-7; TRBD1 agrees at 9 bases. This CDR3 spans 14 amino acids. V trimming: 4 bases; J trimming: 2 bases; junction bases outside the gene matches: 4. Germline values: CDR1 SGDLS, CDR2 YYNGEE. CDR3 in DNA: TGTGCCAGCAGCCTAGGACAGGGGACCTACGAGCAGTACTTC. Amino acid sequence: CASSLGQGTYEQYF.

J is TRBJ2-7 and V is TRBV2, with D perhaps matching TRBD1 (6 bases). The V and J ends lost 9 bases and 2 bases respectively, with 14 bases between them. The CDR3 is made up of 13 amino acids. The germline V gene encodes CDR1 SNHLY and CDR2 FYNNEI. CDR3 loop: CASKITGTYEQYF. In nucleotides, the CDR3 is TGTGCCAGTAAAATTACAGGGACCTACGAGCAGTACTTC.

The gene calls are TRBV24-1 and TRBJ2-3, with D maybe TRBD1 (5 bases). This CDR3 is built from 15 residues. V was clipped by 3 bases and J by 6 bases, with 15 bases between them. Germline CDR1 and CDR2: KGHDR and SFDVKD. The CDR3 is CATSDTGRMGDTQYF. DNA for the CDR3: TGTGCCACCAGTGATACAGGCAGGATGGGGGATACGCAGTATTTT.

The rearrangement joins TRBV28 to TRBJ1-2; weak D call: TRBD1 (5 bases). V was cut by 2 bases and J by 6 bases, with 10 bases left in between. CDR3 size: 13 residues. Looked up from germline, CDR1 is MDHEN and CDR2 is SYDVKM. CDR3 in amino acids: CASSLTGGNGYTF. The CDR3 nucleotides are TGTGCCAGCAGTTTAACGGGGGGGAATGGCTACACCTTC.

This chain's CDR3 is CSASAISGGTDTQYF. The DNA of the CDR3 is TGCAGTGCTAGTGCGATTAGCGGGGGCACAGATACGCAGTATTTT. The J gene is TRBJ2-3, the V gene TRBV20-1; 8 positions match TRBD2. The CDR3 runs 15 residues. The V segment lost 3 bases and the J segment 1 base; nucleotides outside the gene matches: 6. CDR1 is DFQATT and CDR2 is SNEGSKA in the germline V gene (reference sequence).

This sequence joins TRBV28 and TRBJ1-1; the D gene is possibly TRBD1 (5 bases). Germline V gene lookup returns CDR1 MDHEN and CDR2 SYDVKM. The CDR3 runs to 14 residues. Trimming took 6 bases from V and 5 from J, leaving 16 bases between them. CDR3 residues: CASSSGQGLTEAFF. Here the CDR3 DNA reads TGTGCCAGCAGCTCCGGGCAGGGATTAACTGAAGCTTTCTTT. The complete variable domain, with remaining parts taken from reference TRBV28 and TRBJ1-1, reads DVKVTQSSRYLVKRTGEKVFLECVQDMDHENMFWYRQDPGLGLRLIYFSYDVKMKEKGDIPEGYSVSREKKERFSLILESASTNQTSMYLCASSSGQGLTEAFFGQGTRLTVV.

The CDR3 sequence is CASGLARDRVRNEQFF. CDR3 DNA: TGTGCTAGTGGTTTGGCCCGGGACAGGGTAAGGAATGAGCAGTTCTTC. The chain employs TRBV12-5 and TRBJ2-1; 9 positions match TRBD1. The V gene's germline CDR1 is LGHNT and CDR2 FRNRAP. J was trimmed by 7 bases and V by 1 base; bases with no gene match: 8. The CDR3 runs to 16 residues.

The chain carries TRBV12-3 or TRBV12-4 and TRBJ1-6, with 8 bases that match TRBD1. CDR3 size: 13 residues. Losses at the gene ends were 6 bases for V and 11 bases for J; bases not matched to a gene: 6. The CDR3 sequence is CASRQTGAPPLHF. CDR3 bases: TGTGCCAGCAGGCAGACAGGGGCCCCACCCCTCCACTTT.

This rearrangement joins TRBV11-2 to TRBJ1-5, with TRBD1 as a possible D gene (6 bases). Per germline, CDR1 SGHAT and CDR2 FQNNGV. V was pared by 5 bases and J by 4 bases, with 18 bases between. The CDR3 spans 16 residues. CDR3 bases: TGTGCCAGCAGCCGATCCCCGGGGACATCAAATCAGCCCCAGCATTTT. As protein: CASSRSPGTSNQPQHF.

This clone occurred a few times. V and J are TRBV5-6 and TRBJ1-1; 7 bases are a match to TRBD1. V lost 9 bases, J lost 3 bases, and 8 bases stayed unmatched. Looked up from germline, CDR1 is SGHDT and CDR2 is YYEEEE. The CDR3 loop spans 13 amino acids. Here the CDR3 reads CATRQGLYTEAFF. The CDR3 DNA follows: TGTGCCACACGACAGGGTCTTTACACTGAAGCTTTCTTT.

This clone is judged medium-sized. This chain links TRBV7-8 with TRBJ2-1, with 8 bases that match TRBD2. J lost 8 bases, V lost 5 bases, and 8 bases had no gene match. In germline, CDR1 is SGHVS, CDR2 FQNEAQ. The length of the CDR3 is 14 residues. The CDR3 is CASSRGGAWDEQFF. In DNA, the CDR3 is TGTGCCAGCAGCCGGGGGGGGGCGTGGGATGAGCAGTTCTTC.

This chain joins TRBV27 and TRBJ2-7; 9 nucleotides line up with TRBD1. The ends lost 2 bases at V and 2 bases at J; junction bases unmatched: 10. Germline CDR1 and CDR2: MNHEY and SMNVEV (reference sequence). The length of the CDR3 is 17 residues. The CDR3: CASSLRQGVLPTYEQYF. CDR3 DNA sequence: TGTGCCAGCAGTTTAAGACAGGGGGTTCTGCCAACCTACGAGCAGTACTTC.

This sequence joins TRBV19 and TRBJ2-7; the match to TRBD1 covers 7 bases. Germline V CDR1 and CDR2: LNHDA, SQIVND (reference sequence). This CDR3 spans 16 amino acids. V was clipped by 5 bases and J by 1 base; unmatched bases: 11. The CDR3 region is CASSLTRGIDSYEQYF. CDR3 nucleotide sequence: TGTGCCAGTAGTCTCACCAGGGGGATTGATTCCTACGAGCAGTACTTC.

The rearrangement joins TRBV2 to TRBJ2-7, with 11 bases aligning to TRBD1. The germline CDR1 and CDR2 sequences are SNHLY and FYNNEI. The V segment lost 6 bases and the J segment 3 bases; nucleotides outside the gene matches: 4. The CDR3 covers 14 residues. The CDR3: CASSRTGGYYEQYF. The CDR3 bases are TGTGCCAGCAGCCGGACAGGGGGCTACTACGAGCAGTACTTC.

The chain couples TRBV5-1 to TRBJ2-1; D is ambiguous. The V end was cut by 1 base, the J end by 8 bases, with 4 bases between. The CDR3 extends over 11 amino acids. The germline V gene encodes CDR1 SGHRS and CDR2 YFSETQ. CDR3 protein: CASSLHYEQFF. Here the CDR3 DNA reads TGCGCCAGCAGCTTGCATTATGAGCAGTTCTTC.

CDR3 residues: CASSLFFAGQGNEQYF. For the CDR3, the DNA is TGTGCCAGCAGCTTATTTTTCGCGGGACAGGGGAACGAGCAGTACTTC. The chain links TRBV7-3 to TRBJ2-7; TRBD1 agrees at 10 bases. J lost 5 bases, V lost 2 bases, and 9 bases had no gene match. This CDR3 is built from 16 residues. The germline V gene encodes CDR1 SGHTA and CDR2 FQGTGA.

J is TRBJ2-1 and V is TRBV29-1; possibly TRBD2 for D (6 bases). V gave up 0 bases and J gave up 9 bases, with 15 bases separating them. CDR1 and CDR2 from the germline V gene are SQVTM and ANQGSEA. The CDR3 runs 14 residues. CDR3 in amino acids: CSVEDGLALSEQFF. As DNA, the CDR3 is TGCAGCGTTGAAGATGGGCTAGCGCTCAGTGAGCAGTTCTTC.

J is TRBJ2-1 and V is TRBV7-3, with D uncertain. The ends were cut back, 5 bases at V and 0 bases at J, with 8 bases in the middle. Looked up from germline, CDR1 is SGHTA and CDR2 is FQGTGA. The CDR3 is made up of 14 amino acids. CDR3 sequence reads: CASSLLPSYNEQFF. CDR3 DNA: TGTGCCAGCAGCCTCCTTCCCTCCTACAATGAGCAGTTCTTC.

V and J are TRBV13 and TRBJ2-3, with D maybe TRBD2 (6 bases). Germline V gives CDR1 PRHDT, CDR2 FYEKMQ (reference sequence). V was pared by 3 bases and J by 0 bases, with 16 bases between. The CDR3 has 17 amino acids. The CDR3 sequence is CASSFRRGGASTDTQYF. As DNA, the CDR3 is TGTGCCAGCAGCTTTCGGAGGGGCGGGGCTAGCACAGATACGCAGTATTTT. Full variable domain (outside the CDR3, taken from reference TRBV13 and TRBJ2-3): AAGVIQSPRHLIKEKRETATLKCYPIPRHDTVYWYQQGPGQDPQFLISFYEKMQSDKGSIPDRFSAQQFSDYHSELNMSSLELGDSALYFCASSFRRGGASTDTQYFGPGTRLTVL.

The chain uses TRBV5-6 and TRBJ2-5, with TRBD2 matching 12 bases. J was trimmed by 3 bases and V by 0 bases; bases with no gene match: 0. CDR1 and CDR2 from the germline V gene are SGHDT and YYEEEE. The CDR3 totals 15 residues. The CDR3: CASSLGTSGEETQYF. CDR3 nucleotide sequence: TGTGCCAGCAGCTTGGGGACTAGCGGGGAAGAGACCCAGTACTTC.

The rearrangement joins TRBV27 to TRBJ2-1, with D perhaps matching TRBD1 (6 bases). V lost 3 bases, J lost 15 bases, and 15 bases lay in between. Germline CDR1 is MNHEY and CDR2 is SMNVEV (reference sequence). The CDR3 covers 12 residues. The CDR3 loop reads CASSFLDRAMFF. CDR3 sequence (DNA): TGTGCCAGCAGTTTTTTGGACAGAGCCATGTTCTTC.

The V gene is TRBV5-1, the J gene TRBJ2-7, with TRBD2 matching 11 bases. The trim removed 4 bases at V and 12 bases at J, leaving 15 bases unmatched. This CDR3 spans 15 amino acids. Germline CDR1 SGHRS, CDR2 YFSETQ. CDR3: CASSAASPSGRTMYF. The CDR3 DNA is TGCGCCAGCAGCGCCGCATCCCCTAGCGGGAGGACGATGTACTTC.

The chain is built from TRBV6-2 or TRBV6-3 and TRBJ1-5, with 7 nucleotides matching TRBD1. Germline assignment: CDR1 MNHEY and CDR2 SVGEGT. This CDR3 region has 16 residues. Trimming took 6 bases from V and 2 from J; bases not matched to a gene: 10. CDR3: CASSPMSRGGNQPQHF. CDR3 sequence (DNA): TGTGCCAGCAGCCCTATGTCCAGGGGGGGCAATCAGCCCCAGCATTTT.